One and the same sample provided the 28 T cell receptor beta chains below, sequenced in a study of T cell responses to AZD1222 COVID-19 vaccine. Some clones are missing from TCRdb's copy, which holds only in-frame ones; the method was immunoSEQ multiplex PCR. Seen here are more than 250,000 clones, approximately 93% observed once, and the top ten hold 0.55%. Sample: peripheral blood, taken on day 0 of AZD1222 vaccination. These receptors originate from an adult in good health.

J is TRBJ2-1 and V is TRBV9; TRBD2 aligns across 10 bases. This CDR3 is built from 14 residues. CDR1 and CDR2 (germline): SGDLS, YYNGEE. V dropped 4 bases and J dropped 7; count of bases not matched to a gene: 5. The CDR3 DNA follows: TGTGCCAGCAGCCCAGCGGGGGGGCGAAATGAGCAGTTCTTC. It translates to CASSPAGGRNEQFF.

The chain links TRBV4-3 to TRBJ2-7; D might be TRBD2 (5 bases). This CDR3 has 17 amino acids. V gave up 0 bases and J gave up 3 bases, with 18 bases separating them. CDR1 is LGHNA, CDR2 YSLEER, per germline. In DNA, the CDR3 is TGCGCCAGCAGCCAAGAATTGTTAGGGCTAGCTAACTACGAGCAGTACTTC. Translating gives CASSQELLGLANYEQYF.

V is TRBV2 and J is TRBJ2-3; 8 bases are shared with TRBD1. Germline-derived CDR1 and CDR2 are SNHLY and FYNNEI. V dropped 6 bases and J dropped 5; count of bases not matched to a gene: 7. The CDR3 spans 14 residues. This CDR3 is CASSEQGTGDTQYF. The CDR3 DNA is TGTGCCAGCAGCGAACAGGGGACAGGAGATACGCAGTATTTT.

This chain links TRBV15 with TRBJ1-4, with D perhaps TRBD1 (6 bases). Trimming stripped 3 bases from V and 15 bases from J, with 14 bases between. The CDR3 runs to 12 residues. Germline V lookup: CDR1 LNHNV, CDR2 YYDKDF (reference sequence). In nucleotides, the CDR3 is TGTGCCACCAGCAGGGCTGAGGGGGGGGTGTTTTTT. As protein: CATSRAEGGVFF.

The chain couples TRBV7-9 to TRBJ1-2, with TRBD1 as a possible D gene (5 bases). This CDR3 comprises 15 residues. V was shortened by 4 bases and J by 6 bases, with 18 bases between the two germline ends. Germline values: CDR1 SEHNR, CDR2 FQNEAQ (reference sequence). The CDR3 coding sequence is TGTGCCAGCAGCTCAGGGACGGGGAGGGGAGATGGCTACACCTTC. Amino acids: CASSSGTGRGDGYTF.

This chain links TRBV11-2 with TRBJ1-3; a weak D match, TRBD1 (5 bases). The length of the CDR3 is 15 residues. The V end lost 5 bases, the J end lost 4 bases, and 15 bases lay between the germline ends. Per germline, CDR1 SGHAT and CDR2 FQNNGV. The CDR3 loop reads CASSPQGGSGNTIYF. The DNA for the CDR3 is TGTGCCAGCAGCCCGCAGGGCGGCTCAGGAAACACCATATATTTT.

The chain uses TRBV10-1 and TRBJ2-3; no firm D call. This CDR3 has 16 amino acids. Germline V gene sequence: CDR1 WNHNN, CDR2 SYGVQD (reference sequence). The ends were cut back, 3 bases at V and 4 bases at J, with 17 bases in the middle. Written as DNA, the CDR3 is TGCGCCAGCAGTGATCCCGGGCTAGTTCCGGCAGATACGCAGTATTTT. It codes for CASSDPGLVPADTQYF.

This CDR3 reads CASSAVTGGPGNTIYF. The CDR3 region has the DNA TGTGCCAGCAGCGCGGTCACAGGGGGGCCTGGAAACACCATATATTTT. The rearrangement links TRBV5-6 to TRBJ1-3; 8 bases are shared with TRBD1. CDR1 and CDR2 from the germline V gene are SGHDT and YYEEEE. This CDR3 has 16 residues. J was trimmed by 2 bases and V by 4 bases; bases with no gene match: 8.

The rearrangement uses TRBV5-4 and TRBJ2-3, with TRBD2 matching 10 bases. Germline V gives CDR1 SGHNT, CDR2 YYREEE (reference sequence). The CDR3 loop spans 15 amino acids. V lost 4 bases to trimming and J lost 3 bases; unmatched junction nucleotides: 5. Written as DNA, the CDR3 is TGTGCCAGCAGCCTAGCGGGGGCGGGGACAGATACGCAGTATTTT. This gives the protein CASSLAGAGTDTQYF.

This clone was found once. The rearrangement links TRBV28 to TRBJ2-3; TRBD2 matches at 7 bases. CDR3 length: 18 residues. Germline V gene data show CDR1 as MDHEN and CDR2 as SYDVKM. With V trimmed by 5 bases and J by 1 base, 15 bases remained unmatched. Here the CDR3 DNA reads TGTGCCAGCAGTCCTCCCGGGGGTGCGGGGGTTGGCACAGATACGCAGTATTTT. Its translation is CASSPPGGAGVGTDTQYF. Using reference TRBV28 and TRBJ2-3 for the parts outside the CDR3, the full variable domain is DVKVTQSSRYLVKRTGEKVFLECVQDMDHENMFWYRQDPGLGLRLIYFSYDVKMKEKGDIPEGYSVSREKKERFSLILESASTNQTSMYLCASSPPGGAGVGTDTQYFGPGTRLTVL.

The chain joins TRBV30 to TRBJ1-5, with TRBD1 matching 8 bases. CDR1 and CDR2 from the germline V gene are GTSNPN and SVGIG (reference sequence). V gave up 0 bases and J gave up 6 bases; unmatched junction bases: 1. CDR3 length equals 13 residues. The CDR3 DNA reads TGTGCCTGGAGTGTACAGGGGGGTCAGCCCCAGCATTTT. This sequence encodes CAWSVQGGQPQHF.

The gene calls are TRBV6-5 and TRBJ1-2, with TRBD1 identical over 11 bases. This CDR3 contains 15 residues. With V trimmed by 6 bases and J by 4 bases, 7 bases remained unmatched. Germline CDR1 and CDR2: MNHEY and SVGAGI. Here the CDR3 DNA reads TGTGCCAGCAGCTCCGGGACAGGGGGAAGCTATGGCTACACCTTC. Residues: CASSSGTGGSYGYTF.

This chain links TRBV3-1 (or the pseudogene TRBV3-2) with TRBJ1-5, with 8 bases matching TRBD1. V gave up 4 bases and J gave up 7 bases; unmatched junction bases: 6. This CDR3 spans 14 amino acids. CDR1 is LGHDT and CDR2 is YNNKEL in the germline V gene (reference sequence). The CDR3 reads CASSPRQGLQPQHF. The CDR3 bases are TGTGCCAGCAGCCCACGACAGGGGCTCCAGCCCCAGCATTTT.

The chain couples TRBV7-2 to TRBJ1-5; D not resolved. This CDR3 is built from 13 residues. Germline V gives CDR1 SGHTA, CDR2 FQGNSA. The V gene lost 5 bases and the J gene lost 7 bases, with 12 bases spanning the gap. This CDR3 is CASSREREQPQHF. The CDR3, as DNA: TGTGCCAGCAGCCGAGAGAGGGAGCAGCCCCAGCATTTT.

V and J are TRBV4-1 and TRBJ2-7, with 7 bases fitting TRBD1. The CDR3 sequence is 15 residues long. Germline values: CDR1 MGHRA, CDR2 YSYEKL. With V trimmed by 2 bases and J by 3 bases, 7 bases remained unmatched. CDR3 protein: CASSQWDSLGYEQYF. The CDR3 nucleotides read TGCGCCAGCAGCCAATGGGACAGCCTGGGCTACGAGCAGTACTTC.

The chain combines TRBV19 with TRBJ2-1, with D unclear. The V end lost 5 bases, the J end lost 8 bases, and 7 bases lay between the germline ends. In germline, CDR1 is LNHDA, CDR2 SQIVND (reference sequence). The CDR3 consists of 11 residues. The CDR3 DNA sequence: TGTGCCAGTAGTCATCTCTATGAGCAGTTCTTC. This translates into CASSHLYEQFF.

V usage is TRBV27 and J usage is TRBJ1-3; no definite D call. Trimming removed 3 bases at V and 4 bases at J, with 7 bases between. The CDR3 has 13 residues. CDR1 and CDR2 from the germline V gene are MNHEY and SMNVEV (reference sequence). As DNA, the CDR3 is TGTGCCAGCAGTTTGACAAGAGGAAACACCATATATTTT. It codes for CASSLTRGNTIYF.

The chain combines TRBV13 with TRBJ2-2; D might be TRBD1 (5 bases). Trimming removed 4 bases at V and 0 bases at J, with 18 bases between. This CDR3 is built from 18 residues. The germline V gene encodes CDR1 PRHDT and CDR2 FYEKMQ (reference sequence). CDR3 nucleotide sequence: TGTGCCAGCAGCTCATTAAAACTGGACATCGCGAACACCGGGGAGCTGTTTTTT. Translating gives CASSSLKLDIANTGELFF.

The chain's CDR3 is CASSLAGNIGGHEQYF. In DNA, the CDR3 is TGTGCCAGCAGCTTAGCGGGGAACATTGGGGGCCACGAGCAGTACTTC. The chain combines TRBV7-9 with TRBJ2-7; tentatively, D is TRBD1 (6 bases). CDR3 length: 16 residues. Germline V lookup: CDR1 SEHNR, CDR2 FQNEAQ (reference sequence). V lost 0 bases and J lost 5, with 17 bases in between.

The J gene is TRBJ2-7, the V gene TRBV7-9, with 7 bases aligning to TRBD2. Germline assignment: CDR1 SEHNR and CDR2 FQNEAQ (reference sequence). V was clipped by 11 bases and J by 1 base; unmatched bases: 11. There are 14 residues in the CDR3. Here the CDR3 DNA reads TGTGCCGTGAATCGACCTAGCGGTTCCTACGAGCAGTACTTC. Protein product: CAVNRPSGSYEQYF.

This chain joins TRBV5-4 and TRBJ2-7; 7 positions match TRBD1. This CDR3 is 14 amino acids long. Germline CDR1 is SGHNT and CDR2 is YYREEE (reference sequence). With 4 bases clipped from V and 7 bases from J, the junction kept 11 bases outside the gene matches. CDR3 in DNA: TGTGCCAGCAGCGAGAGACAGGGTTGGGAAGAGCAGTACTTC. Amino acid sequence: CASSERQGWEEQYF. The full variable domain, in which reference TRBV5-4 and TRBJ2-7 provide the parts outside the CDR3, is ETGVTQSPTHLIKTRGQQVTLRCSSQSGHNTVSWYQQALGQGPQFIFQYYREEENGRGNFPPRFSGLQFPNYSSELNVNALELDDSALYLCASSERQGWEEQYFGPGTRLTVT.

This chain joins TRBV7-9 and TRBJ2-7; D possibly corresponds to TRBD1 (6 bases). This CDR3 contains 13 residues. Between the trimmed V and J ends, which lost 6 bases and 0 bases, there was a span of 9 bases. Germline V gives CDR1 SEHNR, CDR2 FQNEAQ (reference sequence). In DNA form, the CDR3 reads TGTGCCAGCAGGGGGACACCCTCCTACGAGCAGTACTTC. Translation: CASRGTPSYEQYF.

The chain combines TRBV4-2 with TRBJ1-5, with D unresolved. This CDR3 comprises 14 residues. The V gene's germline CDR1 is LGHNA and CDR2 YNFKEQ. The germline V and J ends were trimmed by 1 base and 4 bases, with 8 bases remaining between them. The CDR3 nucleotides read TGTGCCAGCAGCCAAGCATCCGGGAATCAGCCCCAGCATTTT. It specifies CASSQASGNQPQHF.

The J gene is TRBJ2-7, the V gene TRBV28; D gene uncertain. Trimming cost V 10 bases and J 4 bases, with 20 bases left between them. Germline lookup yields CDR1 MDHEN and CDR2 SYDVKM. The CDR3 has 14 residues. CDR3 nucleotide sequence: TGTGCCACCTCGGCAGGCCCGCTTCGTTACGAGCAGTACTTC. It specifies CATSAGPLRYEQYF.

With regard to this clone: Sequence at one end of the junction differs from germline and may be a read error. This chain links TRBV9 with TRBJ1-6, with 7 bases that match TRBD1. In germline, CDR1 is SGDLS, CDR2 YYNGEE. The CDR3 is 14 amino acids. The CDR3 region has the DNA TGTGCCAGCAGCGCAACAGGGGACAATTCACCCCTCCGCTTT. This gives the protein CASSATGDNSPLRF.

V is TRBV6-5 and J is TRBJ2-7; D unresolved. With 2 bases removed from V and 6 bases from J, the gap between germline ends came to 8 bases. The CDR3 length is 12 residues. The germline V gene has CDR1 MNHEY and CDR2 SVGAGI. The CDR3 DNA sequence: TGTGCCAGCAGTTACGGAGATCCCGAGCAGTACTTC. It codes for CASSYGDPEQYF.

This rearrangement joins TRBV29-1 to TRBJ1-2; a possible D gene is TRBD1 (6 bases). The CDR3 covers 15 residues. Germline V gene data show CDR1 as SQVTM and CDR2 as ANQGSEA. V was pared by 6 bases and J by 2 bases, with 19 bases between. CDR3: CSVGERRGANYGYTF. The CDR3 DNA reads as TGCAGCGTCGGAGAAAGAAGGGGGGCCAACTATGGCTACACCTTC.

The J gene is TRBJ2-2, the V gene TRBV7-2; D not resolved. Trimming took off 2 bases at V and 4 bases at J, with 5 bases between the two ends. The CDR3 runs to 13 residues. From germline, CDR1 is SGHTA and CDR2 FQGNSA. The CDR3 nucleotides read TGTGCCAGCAGCTTAAAGGTCACCGGGGAGCTGTTTTTT. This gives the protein CASSLKVTGELFF.